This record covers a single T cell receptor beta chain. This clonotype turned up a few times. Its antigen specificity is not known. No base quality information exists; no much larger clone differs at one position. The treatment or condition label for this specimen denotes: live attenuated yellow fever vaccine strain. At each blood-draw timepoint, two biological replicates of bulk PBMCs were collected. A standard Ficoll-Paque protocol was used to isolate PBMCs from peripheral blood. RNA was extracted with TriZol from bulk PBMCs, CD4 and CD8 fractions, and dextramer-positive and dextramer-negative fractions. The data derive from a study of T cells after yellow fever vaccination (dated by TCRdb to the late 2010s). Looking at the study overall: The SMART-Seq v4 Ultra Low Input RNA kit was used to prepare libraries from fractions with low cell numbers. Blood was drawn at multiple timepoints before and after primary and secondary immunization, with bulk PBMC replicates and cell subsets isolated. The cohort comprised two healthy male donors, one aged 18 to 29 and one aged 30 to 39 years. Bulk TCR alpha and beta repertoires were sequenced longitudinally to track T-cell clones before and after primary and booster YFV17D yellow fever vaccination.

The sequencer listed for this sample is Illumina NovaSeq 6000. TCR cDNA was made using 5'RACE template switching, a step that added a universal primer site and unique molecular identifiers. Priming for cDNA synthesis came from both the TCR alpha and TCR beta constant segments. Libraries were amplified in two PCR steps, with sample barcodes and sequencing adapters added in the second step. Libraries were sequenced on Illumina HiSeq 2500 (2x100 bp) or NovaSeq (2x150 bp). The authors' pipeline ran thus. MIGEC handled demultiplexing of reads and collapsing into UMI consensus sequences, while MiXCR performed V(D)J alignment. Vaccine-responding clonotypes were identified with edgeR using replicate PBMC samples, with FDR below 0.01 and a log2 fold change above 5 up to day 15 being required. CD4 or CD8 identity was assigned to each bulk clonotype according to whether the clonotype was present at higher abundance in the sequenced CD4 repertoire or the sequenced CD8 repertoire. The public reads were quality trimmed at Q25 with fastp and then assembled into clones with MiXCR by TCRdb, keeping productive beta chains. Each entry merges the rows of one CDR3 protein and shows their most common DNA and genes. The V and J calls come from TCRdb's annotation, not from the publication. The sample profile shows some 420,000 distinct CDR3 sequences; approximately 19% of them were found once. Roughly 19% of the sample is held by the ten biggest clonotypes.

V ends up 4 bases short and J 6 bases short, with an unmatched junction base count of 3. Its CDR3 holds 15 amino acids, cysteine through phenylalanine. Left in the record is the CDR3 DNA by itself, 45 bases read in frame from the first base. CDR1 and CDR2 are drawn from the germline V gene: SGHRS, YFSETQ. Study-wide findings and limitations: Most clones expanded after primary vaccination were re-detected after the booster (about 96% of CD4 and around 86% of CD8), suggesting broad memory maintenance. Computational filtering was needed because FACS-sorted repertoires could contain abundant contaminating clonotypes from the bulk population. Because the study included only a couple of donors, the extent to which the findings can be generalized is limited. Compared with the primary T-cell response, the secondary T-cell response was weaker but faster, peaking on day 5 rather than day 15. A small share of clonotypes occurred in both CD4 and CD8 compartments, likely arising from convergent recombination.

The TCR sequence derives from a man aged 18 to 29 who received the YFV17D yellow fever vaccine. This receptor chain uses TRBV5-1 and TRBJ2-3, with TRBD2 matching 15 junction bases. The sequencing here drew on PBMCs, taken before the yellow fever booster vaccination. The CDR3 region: CASSAGTSGGDTQYF. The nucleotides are TGCGCCAGCAGCGCCGGGACTAGCGGGGGGGATACGCAGTATTTT.